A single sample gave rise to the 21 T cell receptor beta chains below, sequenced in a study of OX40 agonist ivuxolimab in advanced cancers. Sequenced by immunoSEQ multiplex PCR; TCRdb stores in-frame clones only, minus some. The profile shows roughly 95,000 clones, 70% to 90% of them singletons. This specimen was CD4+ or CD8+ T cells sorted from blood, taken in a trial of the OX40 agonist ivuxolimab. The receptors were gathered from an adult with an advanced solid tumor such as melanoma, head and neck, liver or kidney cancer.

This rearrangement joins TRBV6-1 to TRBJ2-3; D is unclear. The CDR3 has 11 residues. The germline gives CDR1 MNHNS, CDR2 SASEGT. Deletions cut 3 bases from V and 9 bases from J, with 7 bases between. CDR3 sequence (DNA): TGTGCCAGCAGTGAGCCCCGGACGCAGTATTTT. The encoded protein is CASSEPRTQYF.

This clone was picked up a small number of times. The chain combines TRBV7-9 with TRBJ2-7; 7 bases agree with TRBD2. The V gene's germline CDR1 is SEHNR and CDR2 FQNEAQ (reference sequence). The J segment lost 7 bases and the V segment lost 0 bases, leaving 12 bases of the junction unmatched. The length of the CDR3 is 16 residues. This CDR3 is CASSLAGSSGIGEQYF. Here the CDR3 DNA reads TGTGCCAGCAGCTTAGCAGGGTCGAGCGGGATCGGTGAGCAGTACTTC. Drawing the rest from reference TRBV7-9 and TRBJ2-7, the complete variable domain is DTGVSQNPRHKITKRGQNVTFRCDPISEHNRLYWYRQTLGQGPEFLTYFQNEAQLEKSRLLSDRFSAERPKGSFSTLEIQRTEQGDSAMYLCASSLAGSSGIGEQYFGPGTRLTVT.

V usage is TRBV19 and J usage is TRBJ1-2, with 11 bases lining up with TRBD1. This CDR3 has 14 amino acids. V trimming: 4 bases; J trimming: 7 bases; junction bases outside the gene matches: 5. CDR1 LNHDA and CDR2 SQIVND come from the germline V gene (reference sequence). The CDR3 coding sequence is TGTGCCAGTAGTACCCGGGACAGGGGGATTGGCTACACCTTC. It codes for CASSTRDRGIGYTF.

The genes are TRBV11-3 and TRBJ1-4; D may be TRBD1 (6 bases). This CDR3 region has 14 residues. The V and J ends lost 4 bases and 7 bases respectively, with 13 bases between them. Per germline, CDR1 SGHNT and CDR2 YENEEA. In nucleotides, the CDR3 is TGTGCCAGCAGCTCCGGGGGGGCTCGTGAAAAACTGTTTTTT. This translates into CASSSGGAREKLFF.

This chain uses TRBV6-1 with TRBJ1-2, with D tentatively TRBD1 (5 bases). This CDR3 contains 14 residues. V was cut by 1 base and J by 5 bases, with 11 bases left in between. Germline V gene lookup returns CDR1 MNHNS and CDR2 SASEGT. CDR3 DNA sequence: TGTGCCAGCAGTGAAGGAGGCCAGGGTTATGGCTACACCTTC. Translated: CASSEGGQGYGYTF.

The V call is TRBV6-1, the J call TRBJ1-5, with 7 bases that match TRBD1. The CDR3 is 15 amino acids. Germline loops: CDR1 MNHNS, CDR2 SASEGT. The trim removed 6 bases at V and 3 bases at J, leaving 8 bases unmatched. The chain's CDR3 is CASSQMTGINQPQHF. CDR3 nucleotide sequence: TGTGCCAGCAGCCAGATGACAGGGATCAATCAGCCCCAGCATTTT.

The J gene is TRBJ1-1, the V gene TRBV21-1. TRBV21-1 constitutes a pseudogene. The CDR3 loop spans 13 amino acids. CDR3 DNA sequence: TGTGCCAGCAGCAAAAGGGAGAACACTGAAGCTTTCTTT. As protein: CASSKRENTEAFF.

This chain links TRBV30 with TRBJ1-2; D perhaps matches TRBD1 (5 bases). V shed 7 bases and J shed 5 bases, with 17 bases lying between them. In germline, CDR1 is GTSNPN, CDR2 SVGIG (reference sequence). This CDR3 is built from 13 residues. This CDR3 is CAYDPEGQYGYTF. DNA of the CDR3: TGTGCCTACGACCCGGAGGGGCAATATGGCTACACCTTC. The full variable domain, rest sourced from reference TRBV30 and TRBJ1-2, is SQTIHQWPATLVQPVGSPLSLECTVEGTSNPNLYWYRQAAGRGLQLLFYSVGIGQISSEVPQNLSASRPQDRQFILSSKKLLLSDSGFYLCAYDPEGQYGYTFGSGTRLTVV.

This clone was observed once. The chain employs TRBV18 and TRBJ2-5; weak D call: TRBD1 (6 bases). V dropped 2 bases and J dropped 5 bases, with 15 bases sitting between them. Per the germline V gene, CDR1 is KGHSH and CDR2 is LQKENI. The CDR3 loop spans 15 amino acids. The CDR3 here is CASSPGLGARETQYF. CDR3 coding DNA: TGTGCCAGCTCACCAGGGCTGGGGGCGAGGGAGACCCAGTACTTC. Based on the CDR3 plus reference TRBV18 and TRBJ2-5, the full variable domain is NAGVMQNPRHLVRRRGQEARLRCSPMKGHSHVYWYRQLPEEGLKFMVYLQKENIIDESGMPKERFSAEFPKEGPSILRIQQVVRGDSAAYFCASSPGLGARETQYFGPGTRLLVL.

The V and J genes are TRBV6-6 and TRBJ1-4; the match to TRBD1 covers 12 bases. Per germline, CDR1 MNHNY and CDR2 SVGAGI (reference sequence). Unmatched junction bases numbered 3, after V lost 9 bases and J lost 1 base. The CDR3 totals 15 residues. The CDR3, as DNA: TGTGCCAGTAGGGACAGGGGGCAAACTAATGAAAAACTGTTTTTT. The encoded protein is CASRDRGQTNEKLFF.

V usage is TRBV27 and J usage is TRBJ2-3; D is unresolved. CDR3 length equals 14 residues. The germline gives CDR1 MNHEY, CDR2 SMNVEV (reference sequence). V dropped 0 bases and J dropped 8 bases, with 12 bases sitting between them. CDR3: CASSLSDPPLTQYF. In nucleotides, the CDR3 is TGTGCCAGCAGTTTATCTGACCCCCCCCTTACGCAGTATTTT.

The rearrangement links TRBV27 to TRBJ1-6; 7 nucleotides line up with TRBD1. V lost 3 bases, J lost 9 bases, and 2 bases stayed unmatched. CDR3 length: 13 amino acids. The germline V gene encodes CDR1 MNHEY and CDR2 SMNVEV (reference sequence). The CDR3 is CASSLNRGSPLHF. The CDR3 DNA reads TGTGCCAGCAGTTTGAACAGGGGTTCACCCCTCCACTTT.

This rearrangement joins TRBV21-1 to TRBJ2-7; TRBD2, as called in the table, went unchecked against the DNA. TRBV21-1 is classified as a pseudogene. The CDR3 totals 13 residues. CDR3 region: CASSKTRRYEQYF. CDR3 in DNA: TGTGCCAGCAGCAAAACCAGGAGGTACGAGCAGTACTTC.

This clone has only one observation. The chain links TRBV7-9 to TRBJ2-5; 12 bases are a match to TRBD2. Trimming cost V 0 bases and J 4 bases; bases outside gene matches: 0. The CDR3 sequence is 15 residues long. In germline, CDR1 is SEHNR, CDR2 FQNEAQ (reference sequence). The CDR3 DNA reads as TGTGCCAGCAGCTTAGCGGGACTAGCGGGAGAGACCCAGTACTTC. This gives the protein CASSLAGLAGETQYF.

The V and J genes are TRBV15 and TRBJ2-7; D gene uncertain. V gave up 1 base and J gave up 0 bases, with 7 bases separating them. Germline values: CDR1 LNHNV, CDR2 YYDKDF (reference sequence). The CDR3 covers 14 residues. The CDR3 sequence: CATSRGLYSYEQYF. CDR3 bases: TGTGCCACCAGCAGAGGTCTATACTCCTACGAGCAGTACTTC. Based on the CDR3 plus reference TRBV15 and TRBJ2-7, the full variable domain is DAMVIQNPRYQVTQFGKPVTLSCSQTLNHNVMYWYQQKSSQAPKLLFHYYDKDFNNEADTPDNFQSRRPNTSFCFLDIRSPGLGDTAMYLCATSRGLYSYEQYFGPGTRLTVT.

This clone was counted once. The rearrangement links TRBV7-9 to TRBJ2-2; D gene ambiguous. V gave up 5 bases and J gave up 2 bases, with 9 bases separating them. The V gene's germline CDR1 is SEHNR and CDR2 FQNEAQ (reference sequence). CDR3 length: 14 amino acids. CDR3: CASSPHVNTGELFF. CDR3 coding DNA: TGTGCCAGCAGCCCTCATGTAAACACCGGGGAGCTGTTTTTT.

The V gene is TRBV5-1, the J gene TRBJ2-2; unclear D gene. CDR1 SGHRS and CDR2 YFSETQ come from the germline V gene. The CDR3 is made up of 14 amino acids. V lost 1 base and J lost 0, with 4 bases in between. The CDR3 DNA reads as TGCGCCAGCAGCTTGTCGGCGAACACCGGGGAGCTGTTTTTT. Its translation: CASSLSANTGELFF.

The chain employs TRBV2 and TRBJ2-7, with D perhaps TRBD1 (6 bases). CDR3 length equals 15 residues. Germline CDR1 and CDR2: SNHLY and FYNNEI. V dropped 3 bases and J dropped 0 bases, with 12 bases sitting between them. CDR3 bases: TGTGCCAGCAGTGATCACCGACAGGTCTCCTACGAGCAGTACTTC. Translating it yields CASSDHRQVSYEQYF.

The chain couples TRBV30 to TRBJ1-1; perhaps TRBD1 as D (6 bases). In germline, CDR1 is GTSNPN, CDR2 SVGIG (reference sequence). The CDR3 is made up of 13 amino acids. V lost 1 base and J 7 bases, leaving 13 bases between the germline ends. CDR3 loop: CAWSGGQGLEAFF. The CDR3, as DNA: TGTGCCTGGAGTGGGGGGCAGGGGCTTGAAGCTTTCTTT. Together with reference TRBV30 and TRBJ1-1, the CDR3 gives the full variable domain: SQTIHQWPATLVQPVGSPLSLECTVEGTSNPNLYWYRQAAGRGLQLLFYSVGIGQISSEVPQNLSASRPQDRQFILSSKKLLLSDSGFYLCAWSGGQGLEAFFGQGTRLTVV.

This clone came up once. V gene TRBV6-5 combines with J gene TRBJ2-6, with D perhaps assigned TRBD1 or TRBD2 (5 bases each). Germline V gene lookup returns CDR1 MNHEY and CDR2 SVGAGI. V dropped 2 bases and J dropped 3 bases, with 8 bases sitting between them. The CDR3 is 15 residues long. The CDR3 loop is CASSYEGYGANVLTF. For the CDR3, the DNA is TGTGCCAGCAGTTACGAGGGGTATGGGGCCAACGTCCTGACTTTC.

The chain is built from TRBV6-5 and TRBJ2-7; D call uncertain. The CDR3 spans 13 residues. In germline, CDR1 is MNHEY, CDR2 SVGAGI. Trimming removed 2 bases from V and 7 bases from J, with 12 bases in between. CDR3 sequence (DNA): TGTGCCAGCAGTTACAGCGACCGCCCGGAGCAGTACTTC. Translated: CASSYSDRPEQYF.